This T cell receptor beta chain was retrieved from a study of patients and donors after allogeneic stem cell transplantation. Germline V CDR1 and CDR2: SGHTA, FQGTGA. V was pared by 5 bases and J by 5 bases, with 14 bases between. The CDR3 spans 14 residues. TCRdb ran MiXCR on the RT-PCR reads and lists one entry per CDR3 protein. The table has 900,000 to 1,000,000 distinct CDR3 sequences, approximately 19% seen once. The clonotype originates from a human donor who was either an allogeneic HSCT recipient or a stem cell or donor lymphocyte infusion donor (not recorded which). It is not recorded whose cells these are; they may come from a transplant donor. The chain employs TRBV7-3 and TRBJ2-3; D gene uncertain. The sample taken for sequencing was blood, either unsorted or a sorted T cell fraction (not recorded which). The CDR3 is CASSRSNLVDTQYF. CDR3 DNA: TGTGCCAGCAGCCGATCAAACTTGGTAGATACGCAGTATTTT.